Shown below are 6 T cell receptor beta chains from a single sample sequenced in a study of shared clonotypes between healthy human individuals (dated by TCRdb to 2020 to 2021). The library came from the immunoSEQ multiplex PCR assay. TCRdb took this table from immuneACCESS and kept in-frame rearrangements with V and J called. Such tables lack part of the clones; where checked against another copy, unresolved V genes explain under half of the gap, and the rest is unexplained. A total of under 600,000 clones appear in this sample, about 98% of them only once. Jointly, the top ten make up 0.3% of the sample. CD8 naive samples were obtained by positive selection for CCR7 among CD45RO-negative cells, yielding a CD45RA+CCR7+ population from which TemRA cells were excluded. The sequenced sample consisted of naive CD8+ T cells sorted from blood. Read against the paper, the sample's cell subset or site label means: CD45RA+CCR7+. The receptors originated from a man aged 25-45 years in good health.

This chain joins TRBV11-3 and TRBJ2-1, with 9 positions matching TRBD2. The CDR3 contains 16 residues. Germline lookup yields CDR1 SGHNT and CDR2 YENEEA. The V and J ends lost 5 bases and 2 bases, in that order; junction bases with no gene match: 7. The CDR3 DNA reads TGTGCCAGCAGCATACAAGCGGGAGGCGCCTACAATGAGCAGTTCTTC. It is translated as CASSIQAGGAYNEQFF.

This clone was detected once. The chain has TRBV4-3 and TRBJ2-6, with 10 bases that match TRBD1. V gave up 3 bases and J gave up 7 bases; unmatched junction bases: 6. Per germline, CDR1 LGHNA and CDR2 YSLEER. This CDR3 region has 16 residues. The CDR3 sequence: CASSHSGQGIANVLTF. CDR3 sequence (DNA): TGCGCCAGCAGCCACTCGGGACAGGGGATAGCCAACGTCCTGACTTTC.

V and J are TRBV11-2 and TRBJ2-7; D is possibly TRBD2 (6 bases). The germline gives CDR1 SGHAT, CDR2 FQNNGV. Deletions cut 5 bases from V and 5 bases from J, with 22 bases between. CDR3 length: 16 amino acids. CDR3 loop: CASSPSGGRYLHEQYF. For the CDR3, the DNA is TGTGCCAGCAGCCCTTCAGGAGGGAGATATCTCCACGAGCAGTACTTC.

V usage is TRBV4-1 and J usage is TRBJ1-5; D gene uncertain. Trimming pared 1 base from V and 0 bases from J, leaving 4 bases between. The CDR3 consists of 14 residues. CDR1 and CDR2 (germline): MGHRA, YSYEKL. The CDR3 is CASSQGNSNQPQHF. The CDR3 DNA sequence: TGCGCCAGCAGCCAAGGGAATAGCAATCAGCCCCAGCATTTT.

The CDR3 loop is CASSPLAGHGEQYF. CDR3 sequence (DNA): TGTGCCAGCAGCCCTTTAGCGGGACACGGAGAGCAGTACTTC. This chain connects TRBV7-8 to TRBJ2-7; 8 nucleotides line up with TRBD2. CDR1 SGHVS and CDR2 FQNEAQ come from the germline V gene. The CDR3 totals 14 residues. After removal of 5 bases from V and 7 bases from J, the junction contained 10 bases not matched to a gene.

This chain connects TRBV7-8 to TRBJ2-7, with D uncertain. Deletions cut 5 bases from V and 5 bases from J, with 7 bases between. CDR3 length: 11 amino acids. Germline-derived CDR1 and CDR2 are SGHVS and FQNEAQ. CDR3 bases: TGTGCCAGCAGCCTTATGGACGAGCAGTACTTC. It is translated as CASSLMDEQYF. Full variable domain (remainder filled in from reference TRBV7-8 and TRBJ2-7): GAGVSQSPRYKVAKRGQDVALRCDPISGHVSLFWYQQALGQGPEFLTYFQNEAQLDKSGLPSDRFFAERPEGSVSTLKIQRTQQEDSAVYLCASSLMDEQYFGPGTRLTVT.